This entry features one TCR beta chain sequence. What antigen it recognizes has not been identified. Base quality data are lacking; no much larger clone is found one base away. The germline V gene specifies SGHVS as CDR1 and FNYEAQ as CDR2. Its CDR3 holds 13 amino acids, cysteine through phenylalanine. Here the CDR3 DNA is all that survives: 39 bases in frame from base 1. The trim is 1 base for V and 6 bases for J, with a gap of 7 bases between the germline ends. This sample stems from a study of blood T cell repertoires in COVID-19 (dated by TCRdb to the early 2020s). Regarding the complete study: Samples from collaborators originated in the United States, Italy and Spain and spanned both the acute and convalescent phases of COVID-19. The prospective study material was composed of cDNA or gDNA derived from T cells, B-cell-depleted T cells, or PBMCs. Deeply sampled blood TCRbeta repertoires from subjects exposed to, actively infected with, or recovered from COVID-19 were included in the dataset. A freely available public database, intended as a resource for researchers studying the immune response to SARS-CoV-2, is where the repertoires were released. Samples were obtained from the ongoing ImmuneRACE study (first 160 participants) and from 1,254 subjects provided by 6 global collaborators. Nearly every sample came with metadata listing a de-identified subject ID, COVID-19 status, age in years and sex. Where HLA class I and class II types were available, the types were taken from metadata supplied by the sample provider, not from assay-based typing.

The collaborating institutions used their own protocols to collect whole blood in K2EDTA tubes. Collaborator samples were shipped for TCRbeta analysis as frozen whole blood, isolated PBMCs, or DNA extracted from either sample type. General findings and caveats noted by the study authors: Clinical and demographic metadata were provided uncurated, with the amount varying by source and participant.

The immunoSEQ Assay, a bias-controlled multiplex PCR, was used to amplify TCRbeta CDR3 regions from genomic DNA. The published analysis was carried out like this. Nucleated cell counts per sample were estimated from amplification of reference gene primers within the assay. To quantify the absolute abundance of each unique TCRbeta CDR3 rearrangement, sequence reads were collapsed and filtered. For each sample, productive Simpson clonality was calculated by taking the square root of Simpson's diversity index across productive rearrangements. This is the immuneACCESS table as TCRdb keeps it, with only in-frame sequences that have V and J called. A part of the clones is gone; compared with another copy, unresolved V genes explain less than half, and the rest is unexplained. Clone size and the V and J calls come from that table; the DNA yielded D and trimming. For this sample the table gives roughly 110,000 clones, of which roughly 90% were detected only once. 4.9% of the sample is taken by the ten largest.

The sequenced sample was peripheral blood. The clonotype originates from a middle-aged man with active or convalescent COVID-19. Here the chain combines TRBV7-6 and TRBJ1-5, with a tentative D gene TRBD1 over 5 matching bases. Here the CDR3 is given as CASSLDRGQPQHF. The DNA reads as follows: TGTGCCAGCAGCTTAGATAGGGGTCAGCCCCAGCATTTT.